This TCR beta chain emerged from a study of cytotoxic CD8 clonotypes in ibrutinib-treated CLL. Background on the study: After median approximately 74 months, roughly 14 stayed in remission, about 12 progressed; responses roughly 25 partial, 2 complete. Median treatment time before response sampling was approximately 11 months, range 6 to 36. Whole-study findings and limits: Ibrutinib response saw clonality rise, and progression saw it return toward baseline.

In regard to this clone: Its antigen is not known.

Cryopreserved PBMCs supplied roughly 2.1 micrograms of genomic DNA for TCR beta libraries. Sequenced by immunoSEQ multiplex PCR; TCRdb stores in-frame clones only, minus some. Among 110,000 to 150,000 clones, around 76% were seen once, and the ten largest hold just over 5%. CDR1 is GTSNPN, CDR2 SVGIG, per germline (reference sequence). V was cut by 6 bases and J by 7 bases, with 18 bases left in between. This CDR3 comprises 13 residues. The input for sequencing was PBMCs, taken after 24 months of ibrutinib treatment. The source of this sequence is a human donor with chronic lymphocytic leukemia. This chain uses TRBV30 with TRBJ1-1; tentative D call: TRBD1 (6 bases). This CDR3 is CACPKGVAGEAFF. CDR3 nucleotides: TGTGCCTGCCCCAAGGGGGTAGCTGGTGAAGCTTTCTTT.